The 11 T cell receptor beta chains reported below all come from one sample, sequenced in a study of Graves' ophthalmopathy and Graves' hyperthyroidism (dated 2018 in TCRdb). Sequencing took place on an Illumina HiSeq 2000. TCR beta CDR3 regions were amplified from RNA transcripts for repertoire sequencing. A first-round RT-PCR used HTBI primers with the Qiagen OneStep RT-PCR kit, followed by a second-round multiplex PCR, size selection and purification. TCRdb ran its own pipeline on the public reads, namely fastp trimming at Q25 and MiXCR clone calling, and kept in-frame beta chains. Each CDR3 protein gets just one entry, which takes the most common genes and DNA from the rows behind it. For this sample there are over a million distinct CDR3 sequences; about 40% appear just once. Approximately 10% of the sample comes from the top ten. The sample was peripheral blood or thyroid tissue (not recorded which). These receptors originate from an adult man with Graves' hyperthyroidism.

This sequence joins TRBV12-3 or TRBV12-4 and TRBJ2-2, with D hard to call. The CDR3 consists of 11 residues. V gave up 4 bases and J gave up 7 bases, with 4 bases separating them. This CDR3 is CASSSDGELFF. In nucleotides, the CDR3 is TGTGCCAGCAGTTCAGACGGGGAGCTGTTTTTT.

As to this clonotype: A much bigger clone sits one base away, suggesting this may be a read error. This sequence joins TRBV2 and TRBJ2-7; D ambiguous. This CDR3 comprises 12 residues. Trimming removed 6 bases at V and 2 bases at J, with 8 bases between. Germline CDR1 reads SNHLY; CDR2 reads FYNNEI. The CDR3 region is CASSEVPYEQYF. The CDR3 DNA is TGTGCCAGCAGCGAGGTACCCTACGAGCAGTACTTC.

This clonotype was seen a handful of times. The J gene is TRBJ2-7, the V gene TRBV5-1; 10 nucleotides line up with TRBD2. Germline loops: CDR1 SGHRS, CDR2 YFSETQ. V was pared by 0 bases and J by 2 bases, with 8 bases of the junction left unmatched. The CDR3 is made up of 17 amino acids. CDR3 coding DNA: TGCGCCAGCAGCTTGGAAAGCGGGGGGGTTTCAACCTACGAGCAGTACTTC. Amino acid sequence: CASSLESGGVSTYEQYF.

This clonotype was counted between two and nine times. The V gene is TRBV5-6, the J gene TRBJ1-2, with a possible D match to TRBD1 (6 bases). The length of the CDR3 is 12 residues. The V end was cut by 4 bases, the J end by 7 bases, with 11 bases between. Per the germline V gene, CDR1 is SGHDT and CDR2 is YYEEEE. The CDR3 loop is CASSVGGIGYTF. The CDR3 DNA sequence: TGTGCCAGCAGCGTAGGGGGGATTGGCTACACCTTC.

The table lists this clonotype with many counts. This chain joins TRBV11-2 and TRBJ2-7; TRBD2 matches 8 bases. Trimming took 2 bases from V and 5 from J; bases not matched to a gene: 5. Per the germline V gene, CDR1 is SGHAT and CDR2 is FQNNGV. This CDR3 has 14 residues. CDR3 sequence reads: CASSLSAGGHEQYF. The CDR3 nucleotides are TGTGCCAGCAGCTTAAGTGCGGGAGGTCACGAGCAGTACTTC. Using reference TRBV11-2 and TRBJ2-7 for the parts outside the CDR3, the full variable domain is EAGVAQSPRYKIIEKRQSVAFWCNPISGHATLYWYQQILGQGPKLLIQFQNNGVVDDSQLPKDRFSAERLKGVDSTLKIQPAKLEDSAVYLCASSLSAGGHEQYFGPGTRLTVT.

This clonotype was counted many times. CDR3 sequence (DNA): TGTGCCATCAGTGAGTCGTCTCTAGCCCAAGAGACCCAGTACTTC. Protein sequence: CAISESSLAQETQYF. The gene calls are TRBV10-3 and TRBJ2-5; possible D gene TRBD2, 5 bases. The CDR3 is 15 residues long. Deletions cut 0 bases from V and 1 base from J, with 9 bases between. Germline-derived CDR1 and CDR2 are ENHRY and SYGVKD.

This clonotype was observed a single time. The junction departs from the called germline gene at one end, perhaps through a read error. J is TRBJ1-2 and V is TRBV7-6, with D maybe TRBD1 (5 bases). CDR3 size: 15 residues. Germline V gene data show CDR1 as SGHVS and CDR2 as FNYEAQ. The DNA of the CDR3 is TGCAGCGTTGGGGGAAGCAAAGACGTACGCTATGGCTACACCTTC. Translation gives CSVGGSKDVRYGYTF.

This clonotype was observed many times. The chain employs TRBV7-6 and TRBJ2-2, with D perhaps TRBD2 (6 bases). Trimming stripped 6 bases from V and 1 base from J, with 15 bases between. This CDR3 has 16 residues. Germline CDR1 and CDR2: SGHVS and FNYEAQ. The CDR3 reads CASSPEWDLNTGELFF. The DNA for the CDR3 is TGTGCCAGCAGTCCCGAGTGGGACTTGAACACCGGGGAGCTGTTTTTT.

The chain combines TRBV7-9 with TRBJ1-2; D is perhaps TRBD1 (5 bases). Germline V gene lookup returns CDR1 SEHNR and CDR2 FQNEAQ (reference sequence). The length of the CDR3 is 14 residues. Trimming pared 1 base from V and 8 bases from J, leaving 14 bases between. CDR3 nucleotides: TGTGCCAGCAGCTTAGAAGAGGGGTATGAGGGCTACACCTTC. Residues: CASSLEEGYEGYTF.

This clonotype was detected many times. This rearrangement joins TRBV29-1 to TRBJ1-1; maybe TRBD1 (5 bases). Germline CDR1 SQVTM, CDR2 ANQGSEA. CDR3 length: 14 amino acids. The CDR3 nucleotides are TGCAGTTCCACACGGACAAACTCTAACACTGAAGCTTTCTTT. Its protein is CSSTRTNSNTEAFF.

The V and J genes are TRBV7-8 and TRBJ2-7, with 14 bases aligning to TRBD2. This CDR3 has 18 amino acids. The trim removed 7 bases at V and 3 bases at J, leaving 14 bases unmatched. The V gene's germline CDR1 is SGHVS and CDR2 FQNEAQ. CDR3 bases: TGTGCCAGCATCGAGGGACTAGCGGGAGCCCTGTGGGTCTACGAGCAGTACTTC. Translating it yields CASIEGLAGALWVYEQYF.